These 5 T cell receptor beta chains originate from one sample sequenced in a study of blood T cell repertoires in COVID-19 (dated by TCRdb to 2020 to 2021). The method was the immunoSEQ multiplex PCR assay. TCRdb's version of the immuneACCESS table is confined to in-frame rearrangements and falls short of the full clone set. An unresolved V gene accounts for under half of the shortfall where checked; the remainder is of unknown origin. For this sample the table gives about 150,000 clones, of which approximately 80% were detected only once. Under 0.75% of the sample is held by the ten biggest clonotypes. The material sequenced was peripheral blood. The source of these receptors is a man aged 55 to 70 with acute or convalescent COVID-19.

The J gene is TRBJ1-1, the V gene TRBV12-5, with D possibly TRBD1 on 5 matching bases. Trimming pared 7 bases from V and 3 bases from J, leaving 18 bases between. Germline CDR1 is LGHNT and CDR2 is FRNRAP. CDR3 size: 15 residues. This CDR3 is CASVLGGGSDTEAFF. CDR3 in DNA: TGTGCTAGTGTACTCGGGGGAGGGTCGGACACTGAAGCTTTCTTT. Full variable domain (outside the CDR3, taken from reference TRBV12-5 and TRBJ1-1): DARVTQTPRHKVTEMGQEVTMRCQPILGHNTVFWYRQTMMQGLELLAYFRNRAPLDDSGMPKDRFSAEMPDATLATLKIQPSEPRDSAVYFCASVLGGGSDTEAFFGQGTRLTVV.

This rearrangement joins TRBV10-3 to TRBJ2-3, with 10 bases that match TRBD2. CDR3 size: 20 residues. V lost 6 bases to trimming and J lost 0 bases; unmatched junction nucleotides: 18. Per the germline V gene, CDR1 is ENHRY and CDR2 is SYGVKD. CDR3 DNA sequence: TGTGCCATCAGGACATGGGGGGGTATGACACTAGCGGGGAGCACAGATACGCAGTATTTT. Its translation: CAIRTWGGMTLAGSTDTQYF.

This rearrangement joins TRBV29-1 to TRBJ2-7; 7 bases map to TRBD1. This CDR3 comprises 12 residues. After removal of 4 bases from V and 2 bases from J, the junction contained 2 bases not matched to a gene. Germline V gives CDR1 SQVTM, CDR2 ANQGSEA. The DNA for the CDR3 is TGCAGCGTTGCCGGGACAGCCTACGAGCAGTACTTC. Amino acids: CSVAGTAYEQYF.

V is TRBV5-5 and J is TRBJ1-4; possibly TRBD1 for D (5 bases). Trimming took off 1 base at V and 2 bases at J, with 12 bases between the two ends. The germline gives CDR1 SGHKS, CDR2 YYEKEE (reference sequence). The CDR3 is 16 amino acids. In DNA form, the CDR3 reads TGTGCCAGCAGCTTGTATGGTAGGGGCACTAATGAAAAACTGTTTTTT. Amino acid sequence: CASSLYGRGTNEKLFF.

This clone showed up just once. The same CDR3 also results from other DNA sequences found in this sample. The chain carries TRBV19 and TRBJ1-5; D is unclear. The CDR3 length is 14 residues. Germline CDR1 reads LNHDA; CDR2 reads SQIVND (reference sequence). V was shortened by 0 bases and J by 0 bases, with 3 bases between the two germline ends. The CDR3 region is CASSIDHSNQPQHF. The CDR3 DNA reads TGTGCCAGTAGTATAGATCATAGCAATCAGCCCCAGCATTTT.